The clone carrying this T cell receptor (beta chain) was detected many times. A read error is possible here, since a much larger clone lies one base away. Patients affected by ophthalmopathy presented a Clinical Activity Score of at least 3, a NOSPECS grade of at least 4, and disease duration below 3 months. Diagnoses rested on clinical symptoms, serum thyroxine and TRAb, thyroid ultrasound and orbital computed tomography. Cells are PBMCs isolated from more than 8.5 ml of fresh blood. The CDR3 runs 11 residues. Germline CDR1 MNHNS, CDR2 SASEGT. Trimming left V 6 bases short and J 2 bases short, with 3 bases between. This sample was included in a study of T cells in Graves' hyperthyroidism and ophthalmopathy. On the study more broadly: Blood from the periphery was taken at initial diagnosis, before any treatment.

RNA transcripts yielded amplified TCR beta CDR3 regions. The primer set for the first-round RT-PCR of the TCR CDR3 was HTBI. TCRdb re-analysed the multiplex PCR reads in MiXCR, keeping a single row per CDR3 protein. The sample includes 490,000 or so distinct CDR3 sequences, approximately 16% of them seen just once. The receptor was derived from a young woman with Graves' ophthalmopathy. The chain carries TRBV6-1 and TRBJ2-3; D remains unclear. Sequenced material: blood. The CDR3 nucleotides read TGTGCCAGCAGGTTCACAGATACGCAGTATTTT. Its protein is CASRFTDTQYF.